The clone carrying this T cell receptor (beta chain) was detected only a few times. This record belongs to a study of regulatory T cells in long-lasting Graves disease. Relying on iRepertoire HTBI primers and Arm-PCR of CDR3 regions, the team built TCR beta libraries. TCRdb recomputed calls from the multiplex PCR reads with MiXCR, one row per CDR3 protein. This table has more than 350,000 distinct CDR3 sequences, approximately 22% appearing once. As to time point: persistent/refractory GD, antithyroid drugs over 5 years with positive TRAb. PBMC RNA served as the TCR library source. The collection involved drawing approximately 9.9 milliliters of peripheral blood into EDTA tubes. This receptor was identified in a female donor with Graves disease. The sample here was peripheral blood mononuclear cells (PBMCs), taken when the disease was refractory, from a patient treated with antithyroid drugs.

The CDR3 bases are TGCAGTGCTATCGGGACTAGCGGGAGCTCCTACGAGCAGTACTTC. Its translation is CSAIGTSGSSYEQYF. The V call is TRBV20-1, the J call TRBJ2-7, with TRBD2 matching 14 bases. Germline CDR1 reads DFQATT; CDR2 reads SNEGSKA (reference sequence). The CDR3 has 15 residues. The trim removed 4 bases at V and 0 bases at J, leaving 2 bases unmatched.